The 29 T cell receptor beta chains in this list originate from one sample, sequenced in a study of T cell changes during pregnancy in multiple sclerosis (dated by TCRdb to 2018 to 2020). Libraries were constructed by the immunoSEQ multiplex PCR assay. The table comes from immuneACCESS by way of TCRdb, which keeps in-frame sequences with V and J called. Part of the clones is missing from these tables; in studies checked, under half for an unresolved V gene and the rest for unknown reasons. The table for this sample lists roughly 45,000 clones; about 91% of them were counted only once. The leading ten clones occupy 9% of the sample. Sequenced here: CD8+ T cells from peripheral blood mononuclear cells, sampled after pregnancy. These receptors originate from a female donor with multiple sclerosis, enrolled in a pregnancy study.

The chain recombines TRBV9 with TRBJ2-1; D gene uncertain. The germline gives CDR1 SGDLS, CDR2 YYNGEE. This CDR3 region has 13 residues. With 3 bases removed from V and 8 bases from J, the gap between germline ends came to 12 bases. The CDR3 DNA reads TGTGCCAGCAGCGCGGTTCGTAGAGATGAGCAGTTCTTC. It encodes CASSAVRRDEQFF.

The V call is TRBV4-3, the J call TRBJ1-3, with a possible D match to TRBD1 (6 bases). V dropped 1 base and J dropped 0 bases, with 13 bases sitting between them. The CDR3 covers 17 residues. Germline V gene data show CDR1 as LGHNA and CDR2 as YSLEER. The chain's CDR3 is CASSQADRTFSGNTIYF. For the CDR3, the DNA is TGCGCCAGCAGCCAAGCCGACAGGACCTTCTCTGGAAACACCATATATTTT.

This clone has just one count. The gene calls are TRBV7-9 and TRBJ2-5, with D possibly TRBD2 on 5 matching bases. Germline CDR1 reads SEHNR; CDR2 reads FQNEAQ (reference sequence). This CDR3 is 14 amino acids long. V shed 4 bases and J shed 2 bases, with 11 bases lying between them. CDR3 region: CASSSEAYQETQYF. CDR3 nucleotide sequence: TGTGCCAGCAGCTCGGAGGCATATCAAGAGACCCAGTACTTC.

The V call is TRBV2, the J call TRBJ2-3; a weak D match, TRBD1 (6 bases). The CDR3 is 17 residues long. V was pared by 11 bases and J by 2 bases, with 26 bases between. The germline V gene has CDR1 SNHLY and CDR2 FYNNEI. The chain's CDR3 is CADTLIPKGEATDTQYF. CDR3 bases: TGTGCCGACACGCTTATTCCAAAGGGGGAAGCCACAGATACGCAGTATTTT. Full variable domain (remainder filled in from reference TRBV2 and TRBJ2-3): EPEVTQTPSHQVTQMGQEVILRCVPISNHLYFYWYRQILGQKVEFLVSFYNNEISEKSEIFDDQFSVERPDGSNFTLKIRSTKLEDSAMYFCADTLIPKGEATDTQYFGPGTRLTVL.

This clone was seen once. V is TRBV7-9 and J is TRBJ2-5, with 10 bases lining up with TRBD1. The assigned J gene may be wrong: the sequence end matches TRBJ2-7 better. Germline V lookup: CDR1 SEHNR, CDR2 FQNEAQ (reference sequence). The CDR3 totals 14 residues. Here the CDR3 reads CASSSDRGWYEQYF. In DNA, the CDR3 is TGTGCCAGCAGCTCGGACAGGGGGTGGTACGAGCAGTACTTC.

This clone appeared once. V and J are TRBV6-5 and TRBJ2-3, with D possibly matching TRBD2 (6 bases). The CDR3 consists of 16 residues. CDR1 is MNHEY, CDR2 SVGAGI, per germline. The V gene lost 4 bases and the J gene lost 9 bases, with 23 bases spanning the gap. CDR3 DNA sequence: TGTGCCAGCAGTTCGACTCCTCGGGGAGGACCCGACACGCAGTATTTT. Amino acids: CASSSTPRGGPDTQYF.

V is TRBV5-4 and J is TRBJ1-1; 7 bases map to TRBD1. The CDR3 covers 15 residues. Germline V gives CDR1 SGHNT, CDR2 YYREEE (reference sequence). Trimming cost V 4 bases and J 0 bases; bases outside gene matches: 6. The CDR3 DNA is TGTGCCAGCAGCCCGAAGACAGGGATGAACACTGAAGCTTTCTTT. It is translated as CASSPKTGMNTEAFF. Variable domain in full (rest from reference TRBV5-4 and TRBJ1-1): ETGVTQSPTHLIKTRGQQVTLRCSSQSGHNTVSWYQQALGQGPQFIFQYYREEENGRGNFPPRFSGLQFPNYSSELNVNALELDDSALYLCASSPKTGMNTEAFFGQGTRLTVV.

V usage is TRBV5-1 and J usage is TRBJ2-7; tentatively, D is TRBD2 (5 bases). CDR3 length: 15 amino acids. Germline V lookup: CDR1 SGHRS, CDR2 YFSETQ. The V and J ends lost 1 base and 2 bases respectively, with 13 bases between them. CDR3 bases: TGCGCCAGCAGCTTGCCGTTGGCCGGGACCTACGAGCAGTACTTC. Translating it yields CASSLPLAGTYEQYF.

The genes are TRBV9 and TRBJ2-1, with 7 nucleotides matching TRBD2. With V trimmed by 2 bases and J by 5 bases, 4 bases remained unmatched. This CDR3 has 14 residues. The germline V gene has CDR1 SGDLS and CDR2 YYNGEE. In DNA form, the CDR3 reads TGTGCCAGCAGCGTTGCACTAGCGAACAATGAGCAGTTCTTC. It codes for CASSVALANNEQFF.

Written as DNA, the CDR3 is TGTGCCAGCAGTTACGGGGGACAGGATGGCTACACCTTC. This sequence encodes CASSYGGQDGYTF. The V and J genes are TRBV6-5 and TRBJ1-2, with 8 bases matching TRBD1. The germline V gene encodes CDR1 MNHEY and CDR2 SVGAGI. The CDR3 extends over 13 amino acids. The V gene end was trimmed by 2 bases and the J gene end by 6 bases; junction bases not matched to a gene: 2.

The chain carries TRBV7-5 and TRBJ2-5; the table calls TRBD2, which could not be checked here. TRBV7-5 is flagged as a pseudogene. This CDR3 is 16 amino acids long. The CDR3: CVRSPRTSVIEETQYF. CDR3 coding DNA: TGTGTCAGAAGCCCTCGGACTAGCGTCATAGAAGAGACCCAGTACTTC.

The rearrangement joins TRBV19 to TRBJ1-4; no clear D. This CDR3 is 17 amino acids long. Trimming took off 5 bases at V and 8 bases at J, with 24 bases between the two ends. In germline, CDR1 is LNHDA, CDR2 SQIVND (reference sequence). The CDR3 DNA reads TGTGCCAGTAGTTTCGACGGGATTCTCAACGAAGGCGAAAAACTGTTTTTT. Its protein is CASSFDGILNEGEKLFF.

This clone was counted a few times. The chain carries TRBV29-1 and TRBJ2-7; 8 bases line up with TRBD2. From germline, CDR1 is SQVTM and CDR2 ANQGSEA. V dropped 2 bases and J dropped 3; count of bases not matched to a gene: 3. This CDR3 region has 13 residues. In nucleotides, the CDR3 is TGCAGCGTTGAACTAGCGGGCGACTACGAGCAGTACTTC. It encodes CSVELAGDYEQYF.

The V call is TRBV19, the J call TRBJ1-2, with D unresolved. Trimming left V 1 base short and J 4 bases short, with 16 bases between. CDR3 size: 16 residues. From germline, CDR1 is LNHDA and CDR2 SQIVND (reference sequence). The CDR3 region is CASSIVTTVHFYGYTF. The CDR3, as DNA: TGTGCCAGTAGTATAGTCACCACAGTACACTTCTATGGCTACACCTTC.

The chain carries TRBV19 and TRBJ2-7; 8 positions match TRBD2. V dropped 3 bases and J dropped 1; count of bases not matched to a gene: 14. Germline CDR1 LNHDA, CDR2 SQIVND (reference sequence). The CDR3 contains 18 residues. Here the CDR3 DNA reads TGTGCCAGTAGTATTGGTGGACTAGCTGATGCCGGGTCCTACGAGCAGTACTTC. Translation gives CASSIGGLADAGSYEQYF. Variable domain in full (rest from reference TRBV19 and TRBJ2-7): DGGITQSPKYLFRKEGQNVTLSCEQNLNHDAMYWYRQDPGQGLRLIYYSQIVNDFQKGDIAEGYSVSREKKESFPLTVTSAQKNPTAFYLCASSIGGLADAGSYEQYFGPGTRLTVT.

Turning to this clone: Distinct nucleotide sequences in the sample also encode this CDR3. The chain is built from TRBV18 and TRBJ2-7, with a possible D match to TRBD2 (7 bases). V lost 0 bases and J lost 2, with 11 bases in between. The CDR3 is 15 amino acids. CDR1 KGHSH and CDR2 LQKENI come from the germline V gene. The CDR3 reads CASSPPRGGPYEQYF. The DNA for the CDR3 is TGTGCCAGCTCACCACCAAGGGGGGGGCCCTACGAGCAGTACTTC.

The genes are TRBV29-1 and TRBJ2-7; TRBD2 matches 9 bases. The CDR3 length is 15 residues. CDR1 is SQVTM and CDR2 is ANQGSEA in the germline V gene. Trimming cost V 4 bases and J 4 bases; bases outside gene matches: 11. The CDR3 nucleotides are TGCAGCGTTGTTGGCCTAGCGGGAACCGAATACGAGCAGTACTTC. This sequence encodes CSVVGLAGTEYEQYF.

V gene TRBV21-1 combines with J gene TRBJ2-1; the table gives TRBD2 as D, unverified against the DNA. TRBV21-1 is assigned pseudogene status. This CDR3 spans 17 amino acids. The CDR3 spells CASSTCSTSGKYNEQFF. CDR3 coding DNA: TGTGCCAGCAGCACTTGCTCGACTAGCGGGAAATACAATGAGCAGTTCTTC.

The chain recombines TRBV28 with TRBJ2-7; 8 nucleotides align to TRBD1. The length of the CDR3 is 15 residues. Trimming removed 5 bases from V and 1 base from J; junction bases left unmatched: 7. Germline CDR1 is MDHEN and CDR2 is SYDVKM. The chain's CDR3 is CASSPVQGASYEQYF. Written as DNA, the CDR3 is TGTGCCAGCAGTCCTGTGCAGGGGGCTTCCTACGAGCAGTACTTC. Full variable domain (missing parts from reference TRBV28 and TRBJ2-7): DVKVTQSSRYLVKRTGEKVFLECVQDMDHENMFWYRQDPGLGLRLIYFSYDVKMKEKGDIPEGYSVSREKKERFSLILESASTNQTSMYLCASSPVQGASYEQYFGPGTRLTVT.

This clone is a singleton in its sample. The rearrangement uses TRBV21-1 and TRBJ1-1; TRBD1 reflects the table's D call only, with no check against the DNA. TRBV21-1 is a pseudogene segment. This CDR3 comprises 14 residues. This CDR3 reads CASSVTGLGTEAFF. The CDR3 DNA follows: TGTGCCAGCAGTGTGACAGGGCTAGGCACTGAAGCTTTCTTT.

The chain couples TRBV6-5 to TRBJ1-2; 8 bases line up with TRBD1. CDR1 and CDR2 (germline): MNHEY, SVGAGI. V was clipped by 6 bases and J by 4 bases; unmatched bases: 10. The CDR3 sequence is 15 residues long. The CDR3 nucleotides are TGTGCCAGCAGCGTCGGACAGGGCTTCCGCTATGGCTACACCTTC. Its translation: CASSVGQGFRYGYTF.

The chain has TRBV4-3 and TRBJ1-2; TRBD1 might be the D (5 bases). V lost 3 bases to trimming and J lost 4 bases, with 18 bases between them. CDR1 LGHNA and CDR2 YSLEER come from the germline V gene. CDR3 length equals 16 residues. Here the CDR3 DNA reads TGCGCCAGCAGCCAGCATGCGCAGGGTACGGGCTATGGCTACACCTTC. It specifies CASSQHAQGTGYGYTF.

This chain links TRBV10-1 with TRBJ1-5; the D is unclear. There are 13 residues in the CDR3. V was shortened by 5 bases and J by 5 bases, with 10 bases between the two germline ends. Germline V gene sequence: CDR1 WNHNN, CDR2 SYGVQD (reference sequence). In DNA, the CDR3 is TGCGCCAGCAGTCATAACAGTTATCAGCCCCAGCATTTT. Its protein product is CASSHNSYQPQHF.

V gene TRBV6-6 combines with J gene TRBJ2-7, with TRBD1 matching 9 bases. V lost 5 bases and J lost 3; bases outside the gene matches: 5. Germline V gives CDR1 MNHNY, CDR2 SVGAGI (reference sequence). This CDR3 has 14 residues. CDR3 DNA: TGTGCCAGCAGTACGACAGGGGGGAGCTACGAGCAGTACTTC. Protein: CASSTTGGSYEQYF.

The V and J genes are TRBV7-3 and TRBJ2-1; D possibly corresponds to TRBD1 (5 bases). Looked up from germline, CDR1 is SGHTA and CDR2 is FQGTGA. V was shortened by 4 bases and J by 5 bases, with 15 bases between the two germline ends. The CDR3 contains 15 residues. CDR3: CASSSGDRPHNEQFF. The DNA of the CDR3 is TGTGCCAGCAGCTCCGGAGACAGACCACACAATGAGCAGTTCTTC.

This clone appeared a few times. The chain uses TRBV7-9 and TRBJ2-7; 7 bases map to TRBD1. Trimming took 4 bases from V and 4 from J; bases not matched to a gene: 10. Per germline, CDR1 SEHNR and CDR2 FQNEAQ (reference sequence). The CDR3 spans 15 residues. The CDR3 nucleotides read TGTGCCAGCAGCTCTACCGACAGGGATTCTTACGAGCAGTACTTC. The encoded protein is CASSSTDRDSYEQYF.

To note about this clone: One end of the junction is discordant with germline, which a read error may explain. The chain combines TRBV6-5 with TRBJ2-3, with 8 bases lining up with TRBD2. The germline V gene has CDR1 MNHEY and CDR2 SVGAGI. The CDR3 covers 13 residues. CDR3 residues: CASRKGLRGGRDF. The CDR3 DNA reads TGTGCCAGCAGGAAAGGTCTCCGGGGGGGGCGGGATTTT.

This sequence joins TRBV5-1 and TRBJ2-3, with 10 bases fitting TRBD1. Germline assignment: CDR1 SGHRS and CDR2 YFSETQ. Germline trimming cut 4 bases from V and 1 base from J; bases unmatched to any gene: 3. This CDR3 is built from 15 residues. CDR3 region: CASSDGQGGTDTQYF. Here the CDR3 DNA reads TGCGCCAGCAGCGACGGACAGGGGGGCACAGATACGCAGTATTTT. Combining the CDR3 with reference TRBV5-1 and TRBJ2-3 gives the whole variable domain KAGVTQTPRYLIKTRGQQVTLSCSPISGHRSVSWYQQTPGQGLQFLFEYFSETQRNKGNFPGRFSGRQFSNSRSEMNVSTLELGDSALYLCASSDGQGGTDTQYFGPGTRLTVL.

The V gene is TRBV30, the J gene TRBJ2-1, with a possible D match to TRBD2 (6 bases). V lost 3 bases to trimming and J lost 6 bases, with 15 bases between them. Germline values: CDR1 GTSNPN, CDR2 SVGIG (reference sequence). This CDR3 comprises 14 residues. CDR3 amino acids: CAWRVTYSGNEQFF. The DNA for the CDR3 is TGTGCCTGGAGGGTCACCTATAGCGGCAATGAGCAGTTCTTC.